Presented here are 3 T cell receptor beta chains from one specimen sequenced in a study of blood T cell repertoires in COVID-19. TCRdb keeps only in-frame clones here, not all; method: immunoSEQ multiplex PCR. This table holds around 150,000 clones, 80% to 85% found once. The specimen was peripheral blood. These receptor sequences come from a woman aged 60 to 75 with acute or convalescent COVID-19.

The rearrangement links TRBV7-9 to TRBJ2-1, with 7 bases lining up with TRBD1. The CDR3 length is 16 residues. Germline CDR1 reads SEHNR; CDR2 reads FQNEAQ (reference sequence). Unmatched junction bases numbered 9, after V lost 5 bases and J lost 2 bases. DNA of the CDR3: TGTGCCAGCAGCGCCCGGGACAGAGATACCTACAATGAGCAGTTCTTC. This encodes CASSARDRDTYNEQFF.

The CDR3 protein is CSGGEPGLAGGNEQFF. CDR3 in DNA: TGCAGCGGAGGGGAGCCGGGACTAGCGGGAGGGAATGAGCAGTTCTTC. The chain joins TRBV29-1 to TRBJ2-1; 16 nucleotides match TRBD2. V gave up 7 bases and J gave up 7 bases; unmatched junction bases: 10. CDR3 size: 16 residues. Germline-derived CDR1 and CDR2 are SQVTM and ANQGSEA.

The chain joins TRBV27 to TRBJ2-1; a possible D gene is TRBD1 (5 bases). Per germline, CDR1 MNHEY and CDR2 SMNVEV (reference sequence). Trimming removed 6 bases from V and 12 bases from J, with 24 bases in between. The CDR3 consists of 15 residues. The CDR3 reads CASSRQSGRTSRQFF. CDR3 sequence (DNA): TGTGCCAGCAGCCGACAGAGTGGCCGAACAAGTCGGCAGTTCTTC.